Presented here are 18 T cell receptor beta chains from one specimen sequenced in a study of cytomegalovirus exposure and HLA in healthy donors. 60 Vbeta and 13 Jbeta primers were used in PCR. Using immunoSEQ multiplex PCR, the repertoire was profiled, and TCRdb retains in-frame clones only, with some absent. The data show about 31,000 clones, over 60% seen once. The source material was PBMCs. The receptor set was obtained from a middle-aged man in good health and CMV-seropositive.

The rearrangement joins TRBV9 to TRBJ1-2, with a weak D call TRBD1 (5 bases). CDR1 SGDLS and CDR2 YYNGEE come from the germline V gene. The CDR3 has 12 amino acids. With 0 bases removed from V and 6 bases from J, the gap between germline ends came to 6 bases. The CDR3 loop reads CASSVEGNGYTF. CDR3 in DNA: TGTGCCAGCAGCGTAGAGGGGAATGGCTACACCTTC.

The chain combines TRBV7-9 with TRBJ2-2; D unclear. The CDR3 length is 12 residues. The germline V gene encodes CDR1 SEHNR and CDR2 FQNEAQ (reference sequence). V lost 5 bases to trimming and J lost 7 bases, with 8 bases between them. CDR3 sequence (DNA): TGTGCCAGCAGCAACCACAGCGGGGAGCTGTTTTTT. Translated: CASSNHSGELFF.

About this clone itself: The same CDR3 is also encoded by other DNA sequences in this sample. This rearrangement joins TRBV5-1 to TRBJ1-5, with 7 bases that match TRBD1. This CDR3 is built from 14 residues. CDR1 and CDR2 from the germline V gene are SGHRS and YFSETQ. V shed 4 bases, J shed 4 bases, and the junction held 5 bases outside the gene matches. In DNA form, the CDR3 reads TGCGCCAGCAGCCCGACAGGGCCAAATCAGCCCCAGCATTTT. Translation gives CASSPTGPNQPQHF. Using reference TRBV5-1 and TRBJ1-5 for the parts outside the CDR3, the full variable domain is KAGVTQTPRYLIKTRGQQVTLSCSPISGHRSVSWYQQTPGQGLQFLFEYFSETQRNKGNFPGRFSGRQFSNSRSEMNVSTLELGDSALYLCASSPTGPNQPQHFGDGTRLSIL.

This chain links TRBV6-4 with TRBJ2-1; D ambiguous. V dropped 4 bases and J dropped 0 bases, with 10 bases sitting between them. This CDR3 region has 15 residues. CDR1 and CDR2 from the germline V gene are MRHNA and SNTAGT. DNA of the CDR3: TGTGCCAGCAGTGTGGAGTTGGGCTCCTACAATGAGCAGTTCTTC. Translated, it gives CASSVELGSYNEQFF.

V gene TRBV5-1 combines with J gene TRBJ2-5; D unclear. The CDR3 runs 14 residues. V lost 0 bases and J lost 1, with 7 bases in between. Germline CDR1 reads SGHRS; CDR2 reads YFSETQ. CDR3 sequence: CASSLAPGQETQYF. In DNA, the CDR3 is TGCGCCAGCAGCTTGGCGCCAGGCCAAGAGACCCAGTACTTC.

The genes are TRBV5-1 and TRBJ1-4; 8 nucleotides line up with TRBD1. CDR1 is SGHRS and CDR2 is YFSETQ in the germline V gene. V lost 4 bases and J lost 7; bases outside the gene matches: 3. The CDR3 covers 13 residues. The CDR3 DNA follows: TGCGCCAGCAGCAATGGACAGGGTGAAAAACTGTTTTTT. Protein: CASSNGQGEKLFF.

The chain employs TRBV28 and TRBJ1-6; 10 bases fit TRBD1. V trimming: 3 bases; J trimming: 6 bases; junction bases outside the gene matches: 2. Germline V CDR1 and CDR2: MDHEN, SYDVKM. The CDR3 extends over 15 amino acids. The CDR3 nucleotides are TGTGCCAGCAGTTTTGGGGACAGGGGTAATTCACCCCTCCACTTT. It yields the protein CASSFGDRGNSPLHF.

This rearrangement joins TRBV6-1 to TRBJ2-2; D unclear. V shed 6 bases and J shed 0 bases, with 5 bases lying between them. Germline V CDR1 and CDR2: MNHNS, SASEGT. This CDR3 has 13 residues. The CDR3 coding sequence is TGTGCCAGCAGAGAGGCGAACACCGGGGAGCTGTTTTTT. Translation gives CASREANTGELFF.

The chain has TRBV7-9 and TRBJ1-5; D not certain. Deletions cut 4 bases from V and 4 bases from J, with 14 bases between. The CDR3 has 15 amino acids. Germline V gives CDR1 SEHNR, CDR2 FQNEAQ (reference sequence). This CDR3 is CASSSTNPGNQPQHF. The CDR3 region has the DNA TGTGCCAGCAGCTCGACAAACCCTGGGAATCAGCCCCAGCATTTT.

The rearrangement joins TRBV6-6 to TRBJ2-3; possibly TRBD1 for D (6 bases). Trimming took off 0 bases at V and 1 base at J, with 8 bases between the two ends. CDR1 and CDR2 (germline): MNHNY, SVGAGI (reference sequence). The CDR3 extends over 15 amino acids. The CDR3 sequence: CASSYSAGGTDTQYF. Written as DNA, the CDR3 is TGTGCCAGCAGTTACTCGGCAGGGGGCACAGATACGCAGTATTTT.

V is TRBV5-6 and J is TRBJ2-3; tentatively, D is TRBD2 (6 bases). The CDR3 contains 16 residues. Trimming cost V 2 bases and J 0 bases, with 13 bases left between them. Germline V gives CDR1 SGHDT, CDR2 YYEEEE. The CDR3 DNA follows: TGTGCCAGCAGCTTTGGCTGGAGCGGGAGCACAGATACGCAGTATTTT. It encodes CASSFGWSGSTDTQYF.

This chain connects TRBV7-9 to TRBJ2-4; 7 nucleotides line up with TRBD1. J gave up 1 base and V 5 bases, and 5 bases lay outside the gene matches. This CDR3 has 15 amino acids. Germline assignment: CDR1 SEHNR and CDR2 FQNEAQ (reference sequence). The CDR3 nucleotides read TGTGCCAGCAGCGTCACAGGGGATGCCAAAAACATTCAGTACTTC. The encoded protein is CASSVTGDAKNIQYF.

This clone was observed a handful of times. The chain couples TRBV2 to TRBJ2-7; D unresolved. The V gene's germline CDR1 is SNHLY and CDR2 FYNNEI. This CDR3 spans 14 amino acids. V lost 6 bases and J lost 2, with 14 bases in between. The CDR3 nucleotides are TGTGCCAGCAGGAAGTCCCCTATGGCCTACGAGCAGTACTTC. Protein sequence: CASRKSPMAYEQYF. Full variable domain (rest looked up from reference TRBV2 and TRBJ2-7): EPEVTQTPSHQVTQMGQEVILRCVPISNHLYFYWYRQILGQKVEFLVSFYNNEISEKSEIFDDQFSVERPDGSNFTLKIRSTKLEDSAMYFCASRKSPMAYEQYFGPGTRLTVT.

The chain combines TRBV5-1 with TRBJ2-4; 8 nucleotides align to TRBD1. J was trimmed by 6 bases and V by 4 bases; bases with no gene match: 12. The CDR3 covers 16 residues. The germline V gene has CDR1 SGHRS and CDR2 YFSETQ. The CDR3 DNA reads as TGCGCCAGCAGCCCTCTGGGGGGAGACAGGGGAAACATTCAGTACTTC. It specifies CASSPLGGDRGNIQYF. The entire variable domain, with the rest obtained from reference TRBV5-1 and TRBJ2-4, is as follows: KAGVTQTPRYLIKTRGQQVTLSCSPISGHRSVSWYQQTPGQGLQFLFEYFSETQRNKGNFPGRFSGRQFSNSRSEMNVSTLELGDSALYLCASSPLGGDRGNIQYFGAGTRLSVL.

The chain is built from TRBV5-1 and TRBJ1-5, with D unresolved. V lost 4 bases, J lost 4 bases, and 6 bases lay in between. The V gene's germline CDR1 is SGHRS and CDR2 YFSETQ. This CDR3 region has 12 residues. CDR3 in amino acids: CASSDGNQPQHF. The CDR3, as DNA: TGCGCCAGCAGCGACGGGAATCAGCCCCAGCATTTT.

With respect to this clone: This same CDR3 is encoded by further DNA sequences in the sample. The chain recombines TRBV29-1 with TRBJ1-2; 8 positions agree with TRBD1. CDR3 size: 13 residues. V was clipped by 3 bases and J by 4 bases; unmatched bases: 4. Germline V CDR1 and CDR2: SQVTM, ANQGSEA. CDR3 DNA: TGCAGCGTTGAGGGGGACAGGATCTATGGCTACACCTTC. As protein: CSVEGDRIYGYTF. Based on the CDR3 plus reference TRBV29-1 and TRBJ1-2, the full variable domain is SAVISQKPSRDICQRGTSLTIQCQVDSQVTMMFWYRQQPGQSLTLIATANQGSEATYESGFVIDKFPISRPNLTFSTLTVSNMSPEDSSIYLCSVEGDRIYGYTFGSGTRLTVV.

The chain couples TRBV19 to TRBJ1-1; possibly TRBD1 for D (5 bases). Germline loops: CDR1 LNHDA, CDR2 SQIVND (reference sequence). The CDR3 is 17 residues long. The V and J ends lost 5 bases and 0 bases respectively, with 19 bases between them. CDR3 protein: CASSRRGTTDLNTEAFF. The CDR3 nucleotides are TGTGCCAGTAGTCGGAGGGGAACGACAGACTTGAACACTGAAGCTTTCTTT.

J is TRBJ2-7 and V is TRBV6-5; 7 bases are a match to TRBD1. The V gene end was trimmed by 6 bases and the J gene end by 6 bases; junction bases not matched to a gene: 5. Germline CDR1 is MNHEY and CDR2 is SVGAGI. This CDR3 is built from 12 residues. The CDR3 DNA sequence: TGTGCCAGCAGAAAATCAGGGGGCGAGCAGTACTTC. As protein: CASRKSGGEQYF.